This T cell receptor (beta chain) is drawn from a study of blood T cells in healthy people across ages. This clonotype was detected many times. Then a second PCR, running roughly 7 to 11 cycles, was carried out with a sample-barcoded 5' primer and a J-beta primer mix. A single record per CDR3 protein comes from TCRdb applying MiXCR to the 5' RACE reads. Altogether about 800,000 distinct CDR3 sequences are present, about 25% being singletons, with the ten largest covering approximately 3.7%. CDR3 length: 12 residues. The germline V gene encodes CDR1 MDHEN and CDR2 SYDVKM. This sample also belongs to another study, concerning T cells of mothers and their children. This second report adds: Thymic selection molds TCR recombination products alike in related and unrelated pairs.

The specimen was blood. This receptor was taken from a boy between 10 and 17 years old in good health. V and J are TRBV28 and TRBJ2-5, with D unresolved. The end of the DNA aligns better with TRBJ2-7, so the J call may be wrong. The chain's CDR3 is CASSSDNYEQYF. In DNA, the CDR3 is TGTGCCAGCAGCTCCGACAACTACGAGCAGTACTTC.